A single TCR beta chain is shown here with its context. This specimen comes from a study of blood T cell repertoires in COVID-19. For the study at large: Acute and convalescent COVID-19 specimens originated in the United States, Italy and Spain. PBMCs, B-cell-depleted T cells, or T cells provided the cDNA or gDNA that made up the material.

Cohort assignment relied on participant-reported clinical history. Germline V CDR1 and CDR2: SNHLY, FYNNEI. J lost 0 bases, V lost 6 bases, and 3 bases had no gene match. The CDR3 length is 16 residues. Original data processing: Reference gene primer amplification yielded estimated nucleated cell counts. Assay used: immunoSEQ multiplex PCR; TCRdb lists only in-frame clones, some missing. That table furnishes V, J and clone size, whereas the DNA furnished D and trimming. The sample consists of about 300,000 clones, roughly 91% of them appearing once. The material sequenced was PBMCs or T cells enriched from blood (not recorded which). The receptor was isolated from a woman between 45 and 60 years old who had been exposed to COVID-19. This rearrangement joins TRBV2 to TRBJ1-5, with TRBD1 identical over 12 bases. CDR3 coding DNA: TGTGCCAGCAGGGGACAGGGGGCTGCTAGCAATCAGCCCCAGCATTTT. Protein: CASRGQGAASNQPQHF.